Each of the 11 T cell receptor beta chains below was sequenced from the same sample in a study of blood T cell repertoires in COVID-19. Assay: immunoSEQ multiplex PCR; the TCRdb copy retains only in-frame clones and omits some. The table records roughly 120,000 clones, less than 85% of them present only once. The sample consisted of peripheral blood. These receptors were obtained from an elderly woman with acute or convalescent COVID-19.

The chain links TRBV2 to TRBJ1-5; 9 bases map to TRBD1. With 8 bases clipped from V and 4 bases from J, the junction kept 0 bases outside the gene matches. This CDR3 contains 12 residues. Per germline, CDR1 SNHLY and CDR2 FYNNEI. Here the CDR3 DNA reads TGTGCCAGCGACAGGGGGAATCAGCCCCAGCATTTT. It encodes CASDRGNQPQHF. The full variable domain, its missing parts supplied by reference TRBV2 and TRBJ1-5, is EPEVTQTPSHQVTQMGQEVILRCVPISNHLYFYWYRQILGQKVEFLVSFYNNEISEKSEIFDDQFSVERPDGSNFTLKIRSTKLEDSAMYFCASDRGNQPQHFGDGTRLSIL.

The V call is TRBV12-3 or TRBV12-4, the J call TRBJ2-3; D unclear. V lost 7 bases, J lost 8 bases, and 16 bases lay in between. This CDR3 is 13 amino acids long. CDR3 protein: CASTWSPPGTQYF. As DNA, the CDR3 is TGTGCCAGCACCTGGAGCCCCCCGGGTACGCAGTATTTT.

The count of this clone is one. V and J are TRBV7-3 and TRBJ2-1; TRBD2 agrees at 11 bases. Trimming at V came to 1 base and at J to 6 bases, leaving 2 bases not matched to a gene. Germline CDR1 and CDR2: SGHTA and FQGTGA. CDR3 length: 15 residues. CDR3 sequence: CASSLNGLAGNEQFF. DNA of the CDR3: TGTGCCAGCAGCTTAAACGGACTAGCGGGCAATGAGCAGTTCTTC.

For the CDR3, the DNA is TGCAGTGCTAGTTACAGGGGGAGCCATAAGTACGAGCAGTACTTC. Amino acid sequence: CSASYRGSHKYEQYF. J is TRBJ2-7 and V is TRBV20-1; 8 bases line up with TRBD1. There are 15 residues in the CDR3. CDR1 and CDR2 (germline): DFQATT, SNEGSKA (reference sequence). After removal of 3 bases from V and 4 bases from J, the junction contained 11 bases not matched to a gene.

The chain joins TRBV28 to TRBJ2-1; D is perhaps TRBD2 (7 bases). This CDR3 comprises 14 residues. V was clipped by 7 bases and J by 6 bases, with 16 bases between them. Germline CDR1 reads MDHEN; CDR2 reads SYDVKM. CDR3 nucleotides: TGTGCCAGCAATTTGGGGGGGGCTGGCAATGAGCAGTTCTTC. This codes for CASNLGGAGNEQFF.

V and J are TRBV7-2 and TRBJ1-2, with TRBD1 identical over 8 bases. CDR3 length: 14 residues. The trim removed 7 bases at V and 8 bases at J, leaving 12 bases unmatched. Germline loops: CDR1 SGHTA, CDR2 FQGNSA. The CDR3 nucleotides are TGTGCCAGCATGATTGGACAGGGTGTAAGGGGCTACACCTTC. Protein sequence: CASMIGQGVRGYTF.

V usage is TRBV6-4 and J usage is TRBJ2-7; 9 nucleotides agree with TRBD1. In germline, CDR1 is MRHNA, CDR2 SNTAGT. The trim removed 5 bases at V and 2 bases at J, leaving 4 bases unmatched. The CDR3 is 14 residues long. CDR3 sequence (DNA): TGTGCCAGCAGTCGCCGGGACAGGGCCTACGAGCAGTACTTC. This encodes CASSRRDRAYEQYF.

The CDR3 sequence is CASSQGLKFGQYF. The CDR3 DNA reads as TGTGCCAGCAGCCAGGGGCTTAAGTTTGGCCAGTACTTC. The rearrangement links TRBV5-6 to TRBJ2-5, with a possible D match to TRBD1 (6 bases). The germline gives CDR1 SGHDT, CDR2 YYEEEE. The CDR3 extends over 13 amino acids. V was shortened by 4 bases and J by 10 bases, with 17 bases between the two germline ends.

The chain's CDR3 is CASSLSVRRDYGYTF. CDR3 DNA sequence: TGTGCCAGCAGTTTGAGTGTCCGGAGGGACTATGGCTACACCTTC. The chain recombines TRBV27 with TRBJ1-2; D unresolved. This CDR3 has 15 amino acids. V lost 3 bases and J lost 3, with 14 bases in between. CDR1 and CDR2 (germline): MNHEY, SMNVEV (reference sequence).

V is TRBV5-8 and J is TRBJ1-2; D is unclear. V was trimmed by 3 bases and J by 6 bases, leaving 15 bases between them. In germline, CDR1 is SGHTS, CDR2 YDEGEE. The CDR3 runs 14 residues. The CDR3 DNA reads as TGTGCCAGCAGCTCTCTAATATACCGGGATGGCTACACCTTC. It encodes CASSSLIYRDGYTF.

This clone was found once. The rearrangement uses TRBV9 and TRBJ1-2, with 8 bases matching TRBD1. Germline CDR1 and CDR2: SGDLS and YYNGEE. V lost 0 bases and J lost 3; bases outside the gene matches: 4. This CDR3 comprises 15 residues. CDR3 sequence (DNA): TGTGCCAGCAGCGTAGCGGCAGGGGGCGACTATGGCTACACCTTC. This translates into CASSVAAGGDYGYTF.